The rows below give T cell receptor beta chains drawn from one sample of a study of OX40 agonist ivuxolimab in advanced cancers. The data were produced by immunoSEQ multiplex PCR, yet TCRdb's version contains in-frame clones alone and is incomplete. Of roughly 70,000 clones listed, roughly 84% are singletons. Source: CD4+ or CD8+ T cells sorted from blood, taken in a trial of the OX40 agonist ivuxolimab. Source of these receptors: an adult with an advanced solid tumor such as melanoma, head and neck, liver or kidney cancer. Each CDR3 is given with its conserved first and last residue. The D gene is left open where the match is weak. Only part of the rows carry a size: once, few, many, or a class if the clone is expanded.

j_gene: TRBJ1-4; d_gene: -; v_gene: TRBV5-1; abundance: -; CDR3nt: TGCGCCAGCAGCTTCGGGAGGGGAAATGAAAAACTGTTTTTT; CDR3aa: CASSFGRGNEKLFF
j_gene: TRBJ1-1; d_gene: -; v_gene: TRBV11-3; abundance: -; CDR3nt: TGTGCCAGCAAAAGGACAGAGAACACTGAAGCTTTCTTT; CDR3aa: CASKRTENTEAFF
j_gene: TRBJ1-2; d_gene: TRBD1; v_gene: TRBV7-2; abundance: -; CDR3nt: TGTGCCAGCAGCTTCCCGGGGTCCGACAGGGTGGGATACACCTTC; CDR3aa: CASSFPGSDRVGYTF
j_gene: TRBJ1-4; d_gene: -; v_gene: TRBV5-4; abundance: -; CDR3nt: TGTGCCAGCAGTATAGCGAACGGGGAAAAACTGTTTTTT; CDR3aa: CASSIANGEKLFF
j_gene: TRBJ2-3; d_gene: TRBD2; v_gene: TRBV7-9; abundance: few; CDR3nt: TGTGCCAGCAGCTTAAGCGGGGTCACGCAGTATTTT; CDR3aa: CASSLSGVTQYF
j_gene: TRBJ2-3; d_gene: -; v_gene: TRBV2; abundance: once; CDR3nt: TGTGCCAGCAGTGAATTGACATGGGATACGCAGTATTTT; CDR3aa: CASSELTWDTQYF
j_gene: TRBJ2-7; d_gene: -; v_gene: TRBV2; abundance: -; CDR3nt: TGTGCCAGCAGTGATGGCGTGTTTCCTGGCTACGAGCAGTACTTC; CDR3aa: CASSDGVFPGYEQYF
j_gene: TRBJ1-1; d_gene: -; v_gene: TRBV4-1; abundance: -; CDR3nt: TGCGCCAGCAGCCACTGGTCTGAAGCTTTCTTT; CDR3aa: CASSHWSEAFF
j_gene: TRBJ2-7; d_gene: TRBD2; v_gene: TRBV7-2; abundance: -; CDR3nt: TGTGCCAGCAGCTTGGGCTGGAGCGGGACCAACTACGAGCAGTACTTC; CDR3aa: CASSLGWSGTNYEQYF
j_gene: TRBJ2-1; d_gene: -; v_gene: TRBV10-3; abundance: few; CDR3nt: TGTGCCATCAGCCCTCTGACTAAGCGGACCTCCTACAATGAGCAGTTCTTC; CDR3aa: CAISPLTKRTSYNEQFF
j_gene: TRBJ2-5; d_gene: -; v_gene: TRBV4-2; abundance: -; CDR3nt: TGTGCCAGCAGCCAGGGGGCATTAACCTTATCTTTGGAGACCCAGTACTTC; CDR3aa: CASSQGALTLSLETQYF
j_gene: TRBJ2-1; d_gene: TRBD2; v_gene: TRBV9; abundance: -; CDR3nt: TGTGCCAGCAGCGAGACCTTAGCGGGACAGCAGTTCTTC; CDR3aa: CASSETLAGQQFF
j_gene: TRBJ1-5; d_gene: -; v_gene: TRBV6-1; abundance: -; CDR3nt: TGTGCCAGCAGGTATGGGAATCAGCCCCAGCATTTT; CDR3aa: CASRYGNQPQHF
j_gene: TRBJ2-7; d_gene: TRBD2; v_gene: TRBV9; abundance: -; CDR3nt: TGTGCCAGCAGCGTCCTAGCGGGCCACGGGGAGCAGTACTTC; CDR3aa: CASSVLAGHGEQYF
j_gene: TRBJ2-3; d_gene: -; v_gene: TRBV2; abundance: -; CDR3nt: TGTGCCAGCAGTGAAGATCCCACAGATACGCAGTATTTT; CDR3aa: CASSEDPTDTQYF
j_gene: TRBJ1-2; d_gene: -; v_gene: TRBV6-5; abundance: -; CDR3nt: TGTGCCAGCAGTTACGTATTTGCCACTACGCTTGAAGGCTACACCTTC; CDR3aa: CASSYVFATTLEGYTF
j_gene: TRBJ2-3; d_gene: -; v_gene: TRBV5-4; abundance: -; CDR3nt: TGTGCCAGCAGCTTTCCTCAGGGGACTGACACAGATACGCAGTATTTT; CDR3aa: CASSFPQGTDTDTQYF
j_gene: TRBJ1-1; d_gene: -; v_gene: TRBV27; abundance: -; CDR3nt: TGTGCCAGCACCCATGGGGGGCCCGGCACTGAAGCTTTCTTT; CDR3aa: CASTHGGPGTEAFF
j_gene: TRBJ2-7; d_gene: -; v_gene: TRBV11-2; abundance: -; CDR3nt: TGTGCCAGCAGAGACAGGCGCTCCTACGAGCAGTACTTC; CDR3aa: CASRDRRSYEQYF
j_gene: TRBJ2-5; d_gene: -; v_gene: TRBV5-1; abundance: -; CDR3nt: TGCGCCAGCCGTATGGTTGGGGCCTTGGGGGAGACCCAGTACTTC; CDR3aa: CASRMVGALGETQYF
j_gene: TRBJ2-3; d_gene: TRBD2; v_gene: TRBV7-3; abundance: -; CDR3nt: TGTGCCAGCAGCTTAAGCGCTAGCGGCCCCACAGATACGCAGTATTTT; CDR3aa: CASSLSASGPTDTQYF
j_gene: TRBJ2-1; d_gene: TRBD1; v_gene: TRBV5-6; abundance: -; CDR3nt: TGTGCCAGCAGGCCTCAGGACAGGGCCTACAATGAGCAGTTCTTC; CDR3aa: CASRPQDRAYNEQFF
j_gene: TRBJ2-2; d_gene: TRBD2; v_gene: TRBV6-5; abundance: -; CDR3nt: TGTGCCAGCAGACGGCGGACTAGCGGCACCGGGGAGCTGTTTTTT; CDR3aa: CASRRRTSGTGELFF
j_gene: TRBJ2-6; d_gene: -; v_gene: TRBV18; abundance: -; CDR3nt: TGTGCCAGCTCACCACCCGGGACCAGGGCCTCTGGGGCCAACGTCCTGACTTTC; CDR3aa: CASSPPGTRASGANVLTF
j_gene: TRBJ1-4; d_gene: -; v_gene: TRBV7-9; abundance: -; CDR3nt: TGTGCCAGCAGCTTAGAATTGCGGAATAATGAAAAACTGTTTTTT; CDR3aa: CASSLELRNNEKLFF
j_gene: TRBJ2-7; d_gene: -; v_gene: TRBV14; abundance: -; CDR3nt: TGTGCCAGCAGCCAAGGGGCTGCTCTCGAGCAGTACTTC; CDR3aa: CASSQGAALEQYF
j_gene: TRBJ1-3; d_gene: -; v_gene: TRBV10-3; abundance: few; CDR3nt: TGTGCCATCAGTGCTCGGCAGGTCCCTGGAAACACCATATATTTT; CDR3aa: CAISARQVPGNTIYF
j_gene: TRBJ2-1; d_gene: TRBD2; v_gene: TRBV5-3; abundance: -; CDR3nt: TGTGCCAGAAGCTCTAGCGGGGGGGCTTACAATGAGCAGTTCTTC; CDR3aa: CARSSSGGAYNEQFF
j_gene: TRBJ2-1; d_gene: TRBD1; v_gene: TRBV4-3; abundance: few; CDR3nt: TGCGCCAGCAGCCAAGATAGACAGGGTGAGCAGTTCTTC; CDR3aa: CASSQDRQGEQFF
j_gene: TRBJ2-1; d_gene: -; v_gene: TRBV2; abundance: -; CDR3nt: TGTGCCAGCAGGTTCGACAATGAGCAGTTCTTC; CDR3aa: CASRFDNEQFF
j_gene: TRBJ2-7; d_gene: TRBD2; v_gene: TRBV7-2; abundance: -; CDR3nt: TGTGCCAGCAGCCCCTGGACTAGCGGGGGCTTCTACGAGCAGTACTTC; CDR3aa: CASSPWTSGGFYEQYF
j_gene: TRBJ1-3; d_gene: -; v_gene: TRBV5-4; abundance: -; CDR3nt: TGTGCCAGCAGCTTGCCCGACAGAGGAAACACCATATATTTT; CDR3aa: CASSLPDRGNTIYF